Below, 31 T cell receptor beta chains from the same sample are listed, as sequenced in a study of T cell responses to AZD1222 COVID-19 vaccine (dated by TCRdb to 2020 to 2022). Libraries were constructed by the immunoSEQ multiplex PCR assay. Sourced from immuneACCESS, this table was stored by TCRdb with only in-frame sequences that have V and J called. A share of the clones is absent; for the studies checked, an unresolved V gene accounts for under half, and the remainder has no known explanation. The table for this sample lists nearly 90,000 clones; roughly 87% of them were counted only once. Roughly 5.2% of the sample is taken by the ten largest. This sample's time point label indicates: baseline before first vaccination. The sequencing used peripheral blood, collected on day 0 of AZD1222 vaccination. These receptor sequences come from an adult in good health.

J is TRBJ1-1 and V is TRBV13, with 9 positions matching TRBD1. Trimming took 0 bases from V and 10 from J; bases not matched to a gene: 21. Germline-derived CDR1 and CDR2 are PRHDT and FYEKMQ (reference sequence). This CDR3 comprises 19 residues. This chain's CDR3 is CASSLGLDPAGSSTGGAFF. CDR3 sequence (DNA): TGTGCCAGCAGCTTAGGCCTAGACCCCGCCGGTAGCTCGACAGGGGGAGCTTTCTTT.

The genes are TRBV13 and TRBJ1-1, with a weak D call TRBD1 (5 bases). CDR3 length: 14 amino acids. V was clipped by 0 bases and J by 4 bases, with 9 bases between them. Per the germline V gene, CDR1 is PRHDT and CDR2 is FYEKMQ (reference sequence). The CDR3 DNA reads as TGTGCCAGCAGCTTAGGGGCAGGGCGCACTGAAGCTTTCTTT. This translates into CASSLGAGRTEAFF.

This clone was recorded only once. CDR3 nucleotides: TGCAGCGTTGAACTGGTCGCATCCGGGTACAATGAGCAGTTCTTC. Translating it yields CSVELVASGYNEQFF. This chain connects TRBV29-1 to TRBJ2-1; D remains unclear. The CDR3 is 15 amino acids. Germline V CDR1 and CDR2: SQVTM, ANQGSEA. V was cut by 2 bases and J by 4 bases, with 15 bases left in between.

CDR3 loop: CASSPQDRGNTIYF. The CDR3 coding sequence is TGCGCCAGCAGCCCCCAGGACAGGGGAAACACCATATATTTT. The chain carries TRBV4-1 and TRBJ1-3; 7 bases align to TRBD1. The CDR3 runs 14 residues. The germline gives CDR1 MGHRA, CDR2 YSYEKL. J was trimmed by 4 bases and V by 4 bases; bases with no gene match: 4.

The J gene is TRBJ1-5, the V gene TRBV6-2 or TRBV6-3; a weak D match, TRBD1 (6 bases). Per germline, CDR1 MNHEY and CDR2 SVGEGT. The CDR3 sequence is 16 residues long. V lost 2 bases to trimming and J lost 5 bases, with 16 bases between them. CDR3 in amino acids: CASSYARGQNYQPQHF. The CDR3 DNA follows: TGTGCCAGCAGTTACGCCCGGGGGCAGAACTATCAGCCCCAGCATTTT.

This clone was found once. The gene calls are TRBV28 and TRBJ2-1; 7 bases map to TRBD2. In germline, CDR1 is MDHEN, CDR2 SYDVKM. Trimming removed 8 bases from V and 5 bases from J; junction bases left unmatched: 12. This CDR3 has 15 amino acids. The CDR3 loop reads CASRQAGYRNNEQFF. DNA for the CDR3: TGTGCCAGCCGACAAGCGGGATACCGTAACAATGAGCAGTTCTTC.

CDR3 nucleotide sequence: TGTGCCAGCAGTTCCTTAGGGGAGTTCTCCTACGAGCAGTACTTC. Residues: CASSSLGEFSYEQYF. The V and J genes are TRBV28 and TRBJ2-7; D may be TRBD1 or TRBD2 (5 bases each). This CDR3 region has 15 residues. Germline V lookup: CDR1 MDHEN, CDR2 SYDVKM. Between the trimmed V and J ends, which lost 4 bases and 0 bases, there was a span of 13 bases.

The chain combines TRBV19 with TRBJ1-5; tentatively, D is TRBD1 (6 bases). Germline V gives CDR1 LNHDA, CDR2 SQIVND (reference sequence). The ends were cut back, 5 bases at V and 4 bases at J, with 15 bases in the middle. The CDR3 contains 15 residues. CDR3 DNA sequence: TGTGCCAGTAGTCCTACAGGGAAACTAAATCAGCCCCAGCATTTT. Amino acid sequence: CASSPTGKLNQPQHF. Based on the CDR3 plus reference TRBV19 and TRBJ1-5, the full variable domain is DGGITQSPKYLFRKEGQNVTLSCEQNLNHDAMYWYRQDPGQGLRLIYYSQIVNDFQKGDIAEGYSVSREKKESFPLTVTSAQKNPTAFYLCASSPTGKLNQPQHFGDGTRLSIL.

J is TRBJ2-7 and V is TRBV10-3; the match to TRBD1 covers 9 bases. This CDR3 has 14 residues. Losses at the gene ends were 6 bases for V and 5 bases for J; bases not matched to a gene: 8. Germline CDR1 reads ENHRY; CDR2 reads SYGVKD. CDR3 sequence reads: CAIRKSGQGNEQYF. The CDR3 DNA is TGTGCCATCAGGAAGTCGGGACAGGGTAACGAGCAGTACTTC.

The chain joins TRBV5-1 to TRBJ2-2, with D tentatively TRBD1 or TRBD2 (5 bases each). Trimming took 3 bases from V and 5 from J, leaving 11 bases between them. CDR1 and CDR2 from the germline V gene are SGHRS and YFSETQ. There are 14 residues in the CDR3. The CDR3 reads CASSSPWGTGELFF. CDR3 in DNA: TGCGCCAGCAGCTCCCCGTGGGGGACCGGGGAGCTGTTTTTT.

This chain links TRBV11-2 with TRBJ1-6, with D unclear. V lost 4 bases and J lost 10, with 17 bases in between. The CDR3 is 15 amino acids. CDR1 SGHAT and CDR2 FQNNGV come from the germline V gene. The CDR3 DNA follows: TGTGCCAGCAGCTCGGACGGTGGTTCGTCGTCACCCCTCCACTTT. It translates to CASSSDGGSSSPLHF.

The chain uses TRBV12-3 or TRBV12-4 and TRBJ2-1; D ambiguous. The CDR3 length is 13 residues. V was cut by 3 bases and J by 4 bases, with 7 bases left in between. As DNA, the CDR3 is TGTGCCAGCAGTTTTAACTTATACAATGAGCAGTTCTTC. Its protein is CASSFNLYNEQFF.

The rearrangement links TRBV28 to TRBJ2-5, with 7 bases fitting TRBD2. Per the germline V gene, CDR1 is MDHEN and CDR2 is SYDVKM. CDR3 size: 10 residues. J was trimmed by 5 bases and V by 11 bases; bases with no gene match: 2. CDR3 sequence (DNA): TGTGCCTTCGGGAGGGAGACCCAGTACTTC. Translation: CAFGRETQYF.

The gene calls are TRBV7-9 and TRBJ2-7; possibly TRBD1 for D (6 bases). Trimming shortened V by 5 bases and J by 0 bases, and 11 bases separated the two germline ends. Germline assignment: CDR1 SEHNR and CDR2 FQNEAQ (reference sequence). CDR3 length equals 14 residues. The CDR3 sequence is CASSPWTDSYEQYF. For the CDR3, the DNA is TGTGCCAGCAGCCCCTGGACAGACTCCTACGAGCAGTACTTC.

The DNA of the CDR3 is TGTGCCAGCAGTGAACGTAGGAGGGGAAGGTGGACTGAAGCTTTCTTT. It yields the protein CASSERRRGRWTEAFF. V usage is TRBV6-1 and J usage is TRBJ1-1; maybe TRBD1 (5 bases). Deletions cut 2 bases from V and 5 bases from J, with 18 bases between. From germline, CDR1 is MNHNS and CDR2 SASEGT. The CDR3 covers 16 residues.

The genes are TRBV3-1 (or the pseudogene TRBV3-2) and TRBJ1-5; 7 nucleotides match TRBD1. The CDR3 runs to 14 residues. Germline assignment: CDR1 LGHDT and CDR2 YNNKEL (reference sequence). Trimming removed 8 bases from V and 2 bases from J; junction bases left unmatched: 6. The CDR3 region has the DNA TGTGCCAGCCGAGGGGGCAACGGCAATCAGCCCCAGCATTTT. The encoded protein is CASRGGNGNQPQHF.

In this sample, this clone turned up a few times. J is TRBJ2-7 and V is TRBV4-3; no definite D call. The CDR3 contains 15 residues. Germline V gives CDR1 LGHNA, CDR2 YSLEER. The V end lost 1 base, the J end lost 1 base, and 11 bases lay between the germline ends. CDR3 loop: CASSQANSGSYEQYF. In nucleotides, the CDR3 is TGCGCCAGCAGCCAAGCCAATTCAGGTTCCTACGAGCAGTACTTC.

The rearrangement uses TRBV5-6 and TRBJ1-5; perhaps TRBD1 as D (5 bases). V was shortened by 0 bases and J by 3 bases, with 10 bases between the two germline ends. The CDR3 covers 15 residues. CDR1 and CDR2 (germline): SGHDT, YYEEEE. CDR3 protein: CASSLAVGLNQPQHF. The CDR3 DNA is TGTGCCAGCAGCTTGGCCGTGGGGCTCAATCAGCCCCAGCATTTT.

The V call is TRBV18, the J call TRBJ2-7; no reliable D call. With 3 bases removed from V and 0 bases from J, the gap between germline ends came to 3 bases. Germline values: CDR1 KGHSH, CDR2 LQKENI. There are 12 residues in the CDR3. The CDR3 region has the DNA TGTGCCAGCTCACCTACCTCCTACGAGCAGTACTTC. The encoded protein is CASSPTSYEQYF.

The rearrangement links TRBV29-1 to TRBJ2-7, with D possibly called TRBD1 or TRBD2 (7 bases each). From germline, CDR1 is SQVTM and CDR2 ANQGSEA. V gave up 2 bases and J gave up 1 base, with 9 bases separating them. CDR3 size: 13 residues. Written as DNA, the CDR3 is TGCAGCGTTGAACAGGGGGGGTCCTACGAGCAGTACTTC. Amino acids: CSVEQGGSYEQYF.

V usage is TRBV29-1 and J usage is TRBJ2-1; D is possibly TRBD1 or TRBD2 (5 bases each). CDR1 and CDR2 from the germline V gene are SQVTM and ANQGSEA. V lost 2 bases to trimming and J lost 5 bases, with 19 bases between them. The CDR3 consists of 16 residues. This CDR3 is CSVEITRGRWDNEQFF. The DNA for the CDR3 is TGCAGCGTTGAAATTACGAGGGGACGATGGGACAATGAGCAGTTCTTC.

The chain joins TRBV29-1 to TRBJ1-1; a weak D match, TRBD1 (5 bases). CDR1 is SQVTM, CDR2 ANQGSEA, per germline. This CDR3 contains 14 residues. The V gene lost 2 bases and the J gene lost 6 bases, with 16 bases spanning the gap. The CDR3 sequence is CSVERAQGVSEAFF. CDR3 in DNA: TGCAGCGTTGAACGGGCGCAGGGTGTCTCTGAAGCTTTCTTT.

The chain combines TRBV15 with TRBJ2-2; weak D call: TRBD2 (5 bases). CDR1 and CDR2 from the germline V gene are LNHNV and YYDKDF (reference sequence). Trimming left V 0 bases short and J 13 bases short, with 15 bases between. There are 14 residues in the CDR3. The DNA for the CDR3 is TGTGCCACCAGCAGAGATAGAAGGAGCGGCGTGCTGTTTTTT. Its translation: CATSRDRRSGVLFF.

This clone was counted a single time. The rearrangement joins TRBV4-1 to TRBJ1-3, with D unclear. Germline CDR1 is MGHRA and CDR2 is YSYEKL. This CDR3 has 13 residues. Trimming removed 7 bases at V and 0 bases at J, with 7 bases between. This chain's CDR3 is CASMGNSGNTIYF. CDR3 bases: TGCGCCAGCATGGGGAACTCTGGAAACACCATATATTTT.

The chain employs TRBV28 and TRBJ2-1, with unresolved D. The ends were cut back, 5 bases at V and 9 bases at J, with 14 bases in the middle. The CDR3 consists of 13 residues. CDR1 is MDHEN, CDR2 SYDVKM, per germline. The CDR3 sequence is CASSLTASGEQFF. CDR3 nucleotides: TGTGCCAGCAGTCTAACAGCGTCTGGTGAGCAGTTCTTC.

This chain joins TRBV28 and TRBJ2-4; TRBD1 matches at 8 bases. CDR3 size: 13 residues. With 5 bases clipped from V and 7 bases from J, the junction kept 4 bases outside the gene matches. CDR1 is MDHEN and CDR2 is SYDVKM in the germline V gene. CDR3 sequence reads: CASSQTGANIQYF. CDR3 nucleotides: TGTGCCAGCAGTCAGACAGGGGCGAACATTCAGTACTTC.

The rearrangement joins TRBV9 to TRBJ2-2; 8 nucleotides align to TRBD1. With 4 bases clipped from V and 7 bases from J, the junction kept 9 bases outside the gene matches. Germline V gives CDR1 SGDLS, CDR2 YYNGEE. The CDR3 sequence is 15 residues long. CDR3 coding DNA: TGTGCCAGCAGCCCAACCGGACAGGGAAACGGGGAGCTGTTTTTT. Translation: CASSPTGQGNGELFF.

The rearrangement joins TRBV15 to TRBJ2-7, with TRBD2 matching 9 bases. V lost 6 bases, J lost 0 bases, and 6 bases stayed unmatched. Germline CDR1 LNHNV, CDR2 YYDKDF (reference sequence). This CDR3 contains 15 residues. The CDR3 sequence is CATRIAGEGSYEQYF. As DNA, the CDR3 is TGTGCCACCAGGATAGCGGGAGAGGGCTCCTACGAGCAGTACTTC.

The V call is TRBV7-3, the J call TRBJ1-1; D remains ambiguous. Per the germline V gene, CDR1 is SGHTA and CDR2 is FQGTGA. This CDR3 comprises 17 residues. The V and J ends lost 6 bases and 1 base respectively, with 21 bases between them. CDR3 protein: CASRRTAVDVGNTEAFF. The CDR3 DNA follows: TGTGCCAGCAGACGTACGGCGGTGGATGTAGGGAACACTGAAGCTTTCTTT.

This chain joins TRBV19 and TRBJ2-3; 7 bases map to TRBD2. There are 16 residues in the CDR3. Trimming took 6 bases from V and 0 from J; bases not matched to a gene: 9. Germline V CDR1 and CDR2: LNHDA, SQIVND (reference sequence). This CDR3 is CASSRLATYSTDTQYF. For the CDR3, the DNA is TGTGCCAGTAGCCGACTAGCAACCTATAGCACAGATACGCAGTATTTT.

V is TRBV5-6 and J is TRBJ2-7; TRBD1 is a possible D gene (5 bases). Germline V gene sequence: CDR1 SGHDT, CDR2 YYEEEE. This CDR3 has 16 amino acids. V dropped 0 bases and J dropped 0 bases, with 13 bases sitting between them. The CDR3 reads CASSLVRDSYSYEQYF. The CDR3 DNA reads as TGTGCCAGCAGCTTGGTAAGAGACAGCTACTCCTACGAGCAGTACTTC.